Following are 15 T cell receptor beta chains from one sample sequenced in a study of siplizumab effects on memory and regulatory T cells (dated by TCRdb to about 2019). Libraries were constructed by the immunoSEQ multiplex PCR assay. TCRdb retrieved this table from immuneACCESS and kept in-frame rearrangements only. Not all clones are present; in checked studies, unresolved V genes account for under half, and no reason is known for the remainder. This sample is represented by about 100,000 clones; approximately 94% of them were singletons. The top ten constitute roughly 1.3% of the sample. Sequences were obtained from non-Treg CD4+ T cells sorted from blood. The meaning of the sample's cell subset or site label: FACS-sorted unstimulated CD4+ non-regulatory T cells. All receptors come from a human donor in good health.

The CDR3 here is CASSSDRGRETQYF. The CDR3 nucleotides read TGTGCCAGCAGTTCGGACAGGGGGAGAGAGACCCAGTACTTC. This chain links TRBV6-5 with TRBJ2-5; 10 bases line up with TRBD1. CDR1 is MNHEY and CDR2 is SVGAGI in the germline V gene. V lost 4 bases and J lost 4; bases outside the gene matches: 3. The CDR3 loop spans 14 amino acids.

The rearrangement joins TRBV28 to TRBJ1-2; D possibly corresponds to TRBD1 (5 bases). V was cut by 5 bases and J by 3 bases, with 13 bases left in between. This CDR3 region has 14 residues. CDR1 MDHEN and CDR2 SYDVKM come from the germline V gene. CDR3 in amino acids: CASSQGNGHYGYTF. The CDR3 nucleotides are TGTGCCAGCAGTCAGGGTAATGGGCACTATGGCTACACCTTC.

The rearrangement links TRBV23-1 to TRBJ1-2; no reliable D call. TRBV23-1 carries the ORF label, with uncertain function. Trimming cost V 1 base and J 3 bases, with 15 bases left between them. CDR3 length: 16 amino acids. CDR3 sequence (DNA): TGCGCCAGCAGTCAATGCCCCCGGGTCCTACACTATGGCTACACCTTC. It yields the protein CASSQCPRVLHYGYTF.

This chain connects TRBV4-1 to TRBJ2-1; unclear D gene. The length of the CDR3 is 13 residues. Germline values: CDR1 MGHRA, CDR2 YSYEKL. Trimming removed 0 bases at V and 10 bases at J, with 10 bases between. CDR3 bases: TGCGCCAGCAGCCAAGATCCCAAGAGCGAGCAGTTCTTC. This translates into CASSQDPKSEQFF.

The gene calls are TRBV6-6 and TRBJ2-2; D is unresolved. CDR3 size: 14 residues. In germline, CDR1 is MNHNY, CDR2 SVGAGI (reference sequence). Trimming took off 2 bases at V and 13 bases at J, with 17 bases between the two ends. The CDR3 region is CASSYRDTLRGLFF. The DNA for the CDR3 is TGTGCCAGCAGTTACCGTGACACCCTTCGCGGGCTGTTTTTT.

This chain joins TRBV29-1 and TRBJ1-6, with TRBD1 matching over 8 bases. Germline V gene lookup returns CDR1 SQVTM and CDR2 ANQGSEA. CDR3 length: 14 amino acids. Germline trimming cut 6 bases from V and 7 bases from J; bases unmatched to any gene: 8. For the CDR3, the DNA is TGCAGCGTCGGACAGGGTGGGCCCAATTCACCCCTCCACTTT. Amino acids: CSVGQGGPNSPLHF.

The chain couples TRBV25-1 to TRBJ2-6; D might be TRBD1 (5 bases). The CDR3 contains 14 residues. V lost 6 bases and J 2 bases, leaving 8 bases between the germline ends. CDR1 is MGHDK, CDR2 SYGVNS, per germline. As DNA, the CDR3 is TGTGCCAGCAGCTCAGGGCCTGGGGCCAACGTCCTGACTTTC. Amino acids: CASSSGPGANVLTF.

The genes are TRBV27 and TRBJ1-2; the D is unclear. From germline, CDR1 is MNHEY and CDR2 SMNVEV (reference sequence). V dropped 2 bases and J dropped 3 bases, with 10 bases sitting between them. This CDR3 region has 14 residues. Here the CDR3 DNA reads TGTGCCAGCAGTTTACGAGACGGCTACTATGGCTACACCTTC. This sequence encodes CASSLRDGYYGYTF.

The CDR3 reads CSVGATNEKLFF. Here the CDR3 DNA reads TGCAGCGTTGGGGCAACTAATGAAAAACTGTTTTTT. This chain connects TRBV29-1 to TRBJ1-4; D is ambiguous. Trimming stripped 4 bases from V and 0 bases from J, with 3 bases between. The CDR3 is made up of 12 amino acids. CDR1 and CDR2 from the germline V gene are SQVTM and ANQGSEA.

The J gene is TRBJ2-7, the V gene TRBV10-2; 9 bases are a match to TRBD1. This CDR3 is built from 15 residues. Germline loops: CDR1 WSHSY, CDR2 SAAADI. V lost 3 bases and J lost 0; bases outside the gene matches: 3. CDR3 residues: CASSDRQGVSYEQYF. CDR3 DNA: TGCGCCAGCAGTGATAGACAGGGGGTCTCCTACGAGCAGTACTTC.

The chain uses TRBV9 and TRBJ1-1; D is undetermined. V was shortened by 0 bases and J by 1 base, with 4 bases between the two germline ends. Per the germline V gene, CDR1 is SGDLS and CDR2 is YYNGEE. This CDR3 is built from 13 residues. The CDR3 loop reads CASSVERNTEAFF. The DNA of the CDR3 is TGTGCCAGCAGCGTAGAGAGGAACACTGAAGCTTTCTTT.

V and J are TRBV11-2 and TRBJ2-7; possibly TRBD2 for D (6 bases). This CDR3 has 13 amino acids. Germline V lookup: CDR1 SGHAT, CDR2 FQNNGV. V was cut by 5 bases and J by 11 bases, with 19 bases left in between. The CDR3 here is CASSNSGGYVEYF. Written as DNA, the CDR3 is TGTGCCAGCAGCAACAGTGGGGGGTATGTTGAGTACTTC. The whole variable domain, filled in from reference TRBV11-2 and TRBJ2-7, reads EAGVAQSPRYKIIEKRQSVAFWCNPISGHATLYWYQQILGQGPKLLIQFQNNGVVDDSQLPKDRFSAERLKGVDSTLKIQPAKLEDSAVYLCASSNSGGYVEYFGPGTRLTVT.

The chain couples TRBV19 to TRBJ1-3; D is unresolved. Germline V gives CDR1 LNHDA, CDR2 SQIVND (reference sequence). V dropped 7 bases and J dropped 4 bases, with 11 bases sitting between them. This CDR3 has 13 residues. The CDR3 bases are TGTGCCAGTAATCAGGTACCCGGAAACACCATATATTTT. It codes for CASNQVPGNTIYF.

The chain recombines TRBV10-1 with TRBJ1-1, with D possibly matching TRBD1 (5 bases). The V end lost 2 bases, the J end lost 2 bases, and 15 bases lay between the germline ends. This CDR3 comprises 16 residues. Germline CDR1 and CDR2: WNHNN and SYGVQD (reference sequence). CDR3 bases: TGCGCCAGCAGTGAGGGAGCAGGGCGCATAAACACTGAAGCTTTCTTT. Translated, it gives CASSEGAGRINTEAFF.

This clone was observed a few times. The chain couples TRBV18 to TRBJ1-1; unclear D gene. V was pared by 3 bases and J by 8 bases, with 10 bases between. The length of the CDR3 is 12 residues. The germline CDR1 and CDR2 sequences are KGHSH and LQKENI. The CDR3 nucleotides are TGTGCCAGCTCACCTGGGATCGTCGAAGCTTTCTTT. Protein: CASSPGIVEAFF. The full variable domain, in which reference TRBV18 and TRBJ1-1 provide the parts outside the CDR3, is NAGVMQNPRHLVRRRGQEARLRCSPMKGHSHVYWYRQLPEEGLKFMVYLQKENIIDESGMPKERFSAEFPKEGPSILRIQQVVRGDSAAYFCASSPGIVEAFFGQGTRLTVV.